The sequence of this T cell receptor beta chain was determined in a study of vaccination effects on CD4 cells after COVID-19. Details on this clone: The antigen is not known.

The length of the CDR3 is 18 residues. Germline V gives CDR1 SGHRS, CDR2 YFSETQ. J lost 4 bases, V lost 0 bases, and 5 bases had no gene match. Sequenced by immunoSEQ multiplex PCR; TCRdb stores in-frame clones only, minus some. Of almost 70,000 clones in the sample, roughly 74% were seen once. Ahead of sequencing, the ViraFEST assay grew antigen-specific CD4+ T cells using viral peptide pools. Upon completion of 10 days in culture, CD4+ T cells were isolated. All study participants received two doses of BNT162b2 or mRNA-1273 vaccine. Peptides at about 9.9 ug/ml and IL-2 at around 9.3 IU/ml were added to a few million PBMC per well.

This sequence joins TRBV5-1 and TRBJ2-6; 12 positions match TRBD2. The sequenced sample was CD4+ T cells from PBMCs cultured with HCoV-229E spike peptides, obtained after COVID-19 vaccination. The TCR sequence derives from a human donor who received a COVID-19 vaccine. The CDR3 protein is CASSLAPSGGDGANVLTF. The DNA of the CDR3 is TGCGCCAGCAGCTTGGCCCCTAGCGGGGGGGACGGGGCCAACGTCCTGACTTTC.